These T cell receptor beta chains were read from a single sample in a study of T-cell memory formation after mild COVID-19. TCRdb called the 5' RACE reads again in MiXCR, with one record for every CDR3 protein. The data hold fewer than 200,000 distinct CDR3 sequences, with 15% to 20% observed a single time. The specimen sequenced was PBMCs or a T cell subset sorted from them (not recorded which). These receptors all stem from a young man who had mild COVID-19 (a few samples of this study predate the infection). Cell type and time point are not known. CDR3s include the opening cysteine and the closing phenylalanine or tryptophan.

v_gene	j_gene	CDR3aa
TRBV28	TRBJ1-1	CASSLLTGGNTEAFF
TRBV4-3	TRBJ2-2	CASSRRGAGTGELFF
TRBV4-3	TRBJ1-1	CASSQEGGGRSRTEAFF
TRBV7-9	TRBJ1-5	CASSRGTGVNQPQHF
TRBV5-4	TRBJ2-5	CASSPWVEETQYF
TRBV19	TRBJ1-6	CASSIRRQWANSPLHF
TRBV7-2	TRBJ2-2	CASSSRGRGGELFF
TRBV7-2	TRBJ2-4	CASSLDGDLRRGQYF
TRBV7-2	TRBJ1-2	CASSTQGRVGYGYTF
TRBV7-8	TRBJ2-5	CASSLAQGLGETQYF
TRBV7-9	TRBJ1-3	CASSLPPRQGGSGNTIYF
TRBV19	TRBJ1-1	CASSIGGLNTEAFF
TRBV2	TRBJ1-3	CASRGTDGNTIYF
TRBV7-3	TRBJ1-2	CASSFQPGRVGYTF
TRBV7-9	TRBJ1-2	CASSGQPGSGGYTF
TRBV20-1	TRBJ1-5	CSAPRNTGGFAQPQHF
TRBV20-1	TRBJ1-2	CSAVTTDYGYTF
TRBV4-3	TRBJ1-1	CASSRNENTEAFF
TRBV5-1	TRBJ1-1	CASSSAQGNTEAFF
TRBV7-2	TRBJ2-5	CASSPPKRLGAETQYF
TRBV9	TRBJ2-2	CASSVGPGPSTGELFF
TRBV7-6	TRBJ2-2	CASSLWNGELFF
TRBV7-9	TRBJ1-1	CASSPGEGLNTEAFF
TRBV5-1	TRBJ2-3	CASRTGTPPDTQYF
TRBV19	TRBJ1-1	CASCSPTASNTEAFF
TRBV7-2	TRBJ2-3	CASSGRARTDTQYF
TRBV7-8	TRBJ2-5	CASSRRETQYF
TRBV10-3	TRBJ2-3	CAISEAGRSTDTQYF
TRBV5-1	TRBJ2-6	CASSTPQGSGANVLTF
TRBV7-7	TRBJ2-1	CASSPGSGPYSSSYNEQFF
TRBV6-5	TRBJ2-5	CASSDRSRSETQYF
TRBV5-1	TRBJ2-7	CASSSWTGLAYEQYF
TRBV28	TRBJ2-1	CASSPPPSGGTHEQFF
TRBV20-1	TRBJ2-3	CSAKGDVRGVGTDTQYF
TRBV18	TRBJ1-1	CASSSTGNTEAFF
TRBV12-3/TRBV12-4	TRBJ1-5	CASSVDSRGAPQHF
TRBV6-5	TRBJ2-3	CASSYSWDSTDTQYF
TRBV2	TRBJ2-7	CASSEAGKFQQYF
TRBV20-1	TRBJ2-5	CSARRDRTSAGNGTQYF
TRBV5-1	TRBJ1-1	CASSLAPRPNTEAFF
TRBV7-8	TRBJ1-3	CASSLVPRSSGNTIYF
TRBV6-2/TRBV6-3	TRBJ1-2	CASSPRIEGWGDGYTF
TRBV4-1	TRBJ2-3	CASSQEGIRLSTDTQYF
TRBV4-1	TRBJ1-1	CASSQSPPKGGLNTEAFF
TRBV5-1	TRBJ1-1	CASSLRPSRDTEAFF
TRBV9	TRBJ2-3	CASSARSGDLATQYF
TRBV5-1	TRBJ1-1	CASSPYGQNTEAFF
TRBV7-2	TRBJ1-2	CASSLGDQGSGYTF
TRBV7-9	TRBJ1-4	CASSLTLSETHATNEKLFF
TRBV7-9	TRBJ1-2	CASQKGTFAEGYTF
TRBV12-3/TRBV12-4	TRBJ1-3	CASSGTGAGNTIYF
TRBV5-1	TRBJ2-3	CASSSRVGNTQYF
TRBV6-6	TRBJ2-3	CASSSDLRGGTDTQYF